A selection of T cell receptor beta chains follows, all from one sample in a study of molecular identifiers for immune sequencing clone quantification. TCRdb re-called the PCR reads through MiXCR, storing one row per CDR3 protein. The repertoire includes over 600,000 distinct CDR3 sequences, about 20% of them detected once, and roughly 0.83% sits in the top ten. Material for sequencing was naive CD8+ T cells from blood, with Jurkat cell RNA spiked in. These receptors all come from a human donor in good health. Some libraries in this study had Jurkat cell RNA spiked in. CDR3s include the opening cysteine and the closing phenylalanine or tryptophan. The D gene is left open where the match is weak. Expanded clones get a size class; other rows say once, few or many, or leave the size out.

cdr3_nt,cdr3_aa,clone_size,j_call,v_call,d_call
TGTGCCAGCAGTGAAGCGCAATCGTGGAGCACAGATACGCAGTATTTT,CASSEAQSWSTDTQYF,many,TRBJ2-3,TRBV2,NA
TGTGCCAGTAGTCCGAGTCTTAATCAGCCCCAGCATTTT,CASSPSLNQPQHF,few,TRBJ1-5,TRBV19,NA
TGTGCCAGCAGTTACGCTAACACAGATACGCAGTATTTT,CASSYANTDTQYF,many,TRBJ2-3,TRBV6-5,NA
TGCGCCAGCAGTCAAGGGCAGGGGGAAACCGGGGAGCTGTTTTTT,CASSQGQGETGELFF,many,TRBJ2-2,TRBV23-1,TRBD1
TGTGCCAGCAGTTACTCGGGGCCAGATCAGCCCCAGCATTTT,CASSYSGPDQPQHF,many,TRBJ1-5,TRBV6-5,NA
TGTGCCAGCAGCTTTGTGACGCCGAACGAGCAGTACTTC,CASSFVTPNEQYF,many,TRBJ2-7,TRBV5-5,NA
TGTGCCACCAGCGTAGAAGGGACAGCCTCCTACGAGCAGTACTTC,CATSVEGTASYEQYF,many,TRBJ2-7,TRBV15,TRBD1
TGTGCCAGCAGTACCCCAGGGGGGGGCGAGCAGTACTTC,CASSTPGGGEQYF,many,TRBJ2-7,TRBV28,NA
TGTGCCAGCAGTGACCGTCCGGGATCTTTCAATGAGCAGTTCTTC,CASSDRPGSFNEQFF,many,TRBJ2-1,TRBV6-5,NA
TGCAGCGTTGAGGACGCCTCCTACGAGCAGTACTTC,CSVEDASYEQYF,many,TRBJ2-7,TRBV29-1,NA
TGTGCCAGCAGCTTAGAGGACCACCAGAGCTCCTACAATGAGCAGTTCTTC,CASSLEDHQSSYNEQFF,many,TRBJ2-1,TRBV11-2,NA
TGTGCCAGCAGTGAATGGCTAGCGGGACCCACAGATACGCAGTATTTT,CASSEWLAGPTDTQYF,many,TRBJ2-3,TRBV2,TRBD2
TGCAGTGCAAAGGACAGGGGGCGGGTCGAGCAGTACTTC,CSAKDRGRVEQYF,many,TRBJ2-7,TRBV20-1,TRBD1
TGTGCCAGCAGCTCTACAGGGGGCCCTTACAATGAGCAGTTCTTC,CASSSTGGPYNEQFF,many,TRBJ2-1,TRBV7-3,TRBD1
TGTGCCAGCTCACCCCCAGGACAGGGAGGCGAGCAGTACTTC,CASSPPGQGGEQYF,many,TRBJ2-7,TRBV18,TRBD1
TGTGCCAGTTCTTGGACCTCCCTCAGCACAGATACGCAGTATTTT,CASSWTSLSTDTQYF,many,TRBJ2-3,TRBV28,NA
TGCGCCAGCAGCCAAGATAGGGGGTTTGAGCAGTTCTTC,CASSQDRGFEQFF,many,TRBJ2-1,TRBV4-1,NA
TGTGCCAGCACCCCCGGGGACAGATCCTACGAGCAGTACTTC,CASTPGDRSYEQYF,many,TRBJ2-7,TRBV6-2/TRBV6-3,TRBD1
TGTGCCAGCAGACTAGGACTAGCGGTGTACAATGAGCAGTTCTTC,CASRLGLAVYNEQFF,many,TRBJ2-1,TRBV28,TRBD2
TGTGCCAGCAGCGAAAATGAGCAGTTCTTC,CASSENEQFF,many,TRBJ2-1,TRBV11-2,NA
TGTGCCAGCAGTGAATTGAGGGAAATCACCGGGGAGCTGTTTTTT,CASSELREITGELFF,few,TRBJ2-2,TRBV25-1,NA
TGTGCCAGCAGCGCCGACCCGACTAGCGGAATTTCCTACAATGAGCAGTTCTTC,CASSADPTSGISYNEQFF,NA,TRBJ2-1,TRBV9,TRBD2
TGTGCCAGCAGCGGCCGGGACGGAAGTGACGAGCAGTACTTC,CASSGRDGSDEQYF,many,TRBJ2-7,TRBV9,NA